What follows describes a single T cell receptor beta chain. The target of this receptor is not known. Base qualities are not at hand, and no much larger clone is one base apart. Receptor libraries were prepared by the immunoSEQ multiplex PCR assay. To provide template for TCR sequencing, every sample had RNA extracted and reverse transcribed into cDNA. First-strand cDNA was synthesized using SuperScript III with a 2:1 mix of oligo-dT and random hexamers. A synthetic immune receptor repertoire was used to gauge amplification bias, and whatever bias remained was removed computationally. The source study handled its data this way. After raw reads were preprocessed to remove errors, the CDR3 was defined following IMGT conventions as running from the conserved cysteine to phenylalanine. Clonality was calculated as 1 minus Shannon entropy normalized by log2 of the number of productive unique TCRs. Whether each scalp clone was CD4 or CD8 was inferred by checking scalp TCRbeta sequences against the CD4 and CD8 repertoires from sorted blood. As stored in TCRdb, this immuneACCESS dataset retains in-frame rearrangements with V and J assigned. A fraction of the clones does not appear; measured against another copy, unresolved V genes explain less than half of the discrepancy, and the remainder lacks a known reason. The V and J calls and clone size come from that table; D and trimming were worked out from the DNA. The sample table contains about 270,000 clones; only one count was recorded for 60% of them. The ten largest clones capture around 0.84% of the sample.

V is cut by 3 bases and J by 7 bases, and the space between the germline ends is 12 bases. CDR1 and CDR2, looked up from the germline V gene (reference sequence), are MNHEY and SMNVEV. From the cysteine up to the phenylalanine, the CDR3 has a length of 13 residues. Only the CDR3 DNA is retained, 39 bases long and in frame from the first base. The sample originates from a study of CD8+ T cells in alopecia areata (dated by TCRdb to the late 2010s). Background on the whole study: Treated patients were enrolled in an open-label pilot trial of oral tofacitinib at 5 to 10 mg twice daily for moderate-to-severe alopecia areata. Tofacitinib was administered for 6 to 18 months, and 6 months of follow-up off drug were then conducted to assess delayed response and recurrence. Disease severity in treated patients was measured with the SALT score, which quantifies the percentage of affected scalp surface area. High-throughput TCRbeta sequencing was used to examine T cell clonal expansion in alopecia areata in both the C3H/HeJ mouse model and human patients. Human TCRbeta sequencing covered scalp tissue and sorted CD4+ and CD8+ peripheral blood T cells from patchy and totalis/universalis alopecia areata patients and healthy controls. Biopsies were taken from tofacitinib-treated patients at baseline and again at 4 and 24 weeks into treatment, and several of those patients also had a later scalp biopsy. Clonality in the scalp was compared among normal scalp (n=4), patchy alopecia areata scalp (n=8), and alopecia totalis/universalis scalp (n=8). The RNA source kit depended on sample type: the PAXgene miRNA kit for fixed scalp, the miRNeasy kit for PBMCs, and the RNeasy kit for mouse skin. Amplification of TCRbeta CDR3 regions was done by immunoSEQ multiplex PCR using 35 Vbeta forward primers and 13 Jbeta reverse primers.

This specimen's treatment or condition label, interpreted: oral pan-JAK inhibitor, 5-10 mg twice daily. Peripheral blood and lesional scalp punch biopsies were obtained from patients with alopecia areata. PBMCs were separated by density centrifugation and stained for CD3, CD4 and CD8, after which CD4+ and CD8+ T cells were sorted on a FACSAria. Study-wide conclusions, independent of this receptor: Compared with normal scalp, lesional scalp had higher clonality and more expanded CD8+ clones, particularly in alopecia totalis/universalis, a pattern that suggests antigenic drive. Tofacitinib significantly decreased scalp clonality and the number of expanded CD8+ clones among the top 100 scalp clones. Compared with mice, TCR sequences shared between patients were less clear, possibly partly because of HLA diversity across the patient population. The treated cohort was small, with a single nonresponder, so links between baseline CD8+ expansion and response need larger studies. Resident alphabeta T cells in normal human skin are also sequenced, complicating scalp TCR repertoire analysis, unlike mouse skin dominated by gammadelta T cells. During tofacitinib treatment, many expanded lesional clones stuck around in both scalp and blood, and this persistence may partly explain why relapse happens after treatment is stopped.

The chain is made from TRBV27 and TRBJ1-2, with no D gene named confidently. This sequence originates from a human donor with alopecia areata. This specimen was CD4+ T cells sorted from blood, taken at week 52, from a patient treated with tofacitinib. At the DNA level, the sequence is TGTGCCAGCAGTTTGGAAGGGCTAGGTGGCTACACCTTC. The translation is CASSLEGLGGYTF.